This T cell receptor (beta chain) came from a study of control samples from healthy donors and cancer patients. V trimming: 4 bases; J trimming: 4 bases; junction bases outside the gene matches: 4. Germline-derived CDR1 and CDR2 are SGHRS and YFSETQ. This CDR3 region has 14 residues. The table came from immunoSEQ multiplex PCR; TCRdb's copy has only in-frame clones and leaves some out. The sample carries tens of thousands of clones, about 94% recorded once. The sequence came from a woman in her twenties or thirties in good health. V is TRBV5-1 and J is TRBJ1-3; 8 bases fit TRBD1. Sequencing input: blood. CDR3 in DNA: TGCGCCAGCAGCAGTGGGACAGGAGGAAACACCATATATTTT. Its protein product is CASSSGTGGNTIYF.